These T cell receptor beta chains were read from a single sample in a study of blood T cell repertoires in COVID-19. This table comes from immunoSEQ multiplex PCR, and its TCRdb copy is limited to in-frame clones, with some not included. The sample yields over 600,000 clones, 70% to 90% seen once. The sample was peripheral blood. These receptors were taken from a woman younger than 30 with acute or convalescent COVID-19. The CDR3 runs from the conserved cysteine through the conserved F or W. The D gene is left open where the match is weak. For some rows the clone size is stated as once, few or many, or as a class when expanded; others skip it.

v_gene	abundance	d_gene	j_gene	CDR3nt	CDR3aa
TRBV5-8	NA	TRBD1	TRBJ1-2	TGTGCCAGCGGACCCAGGCAGGGGGCCGGCTATGGCTACACCTTC	CASGPRQGAGYGYTF
TRBV2	NA	NA	TRBJ2-6	TGTGCCAGCAGTGAAGGGACATTCAGCTCTGGGGCCAACGTCCTGACTTTC	CASSEGTFSSGANVLTF
TRBV5-1	NA	NA	TRBJ2-1	TGCGCCAGCAGCATTGAGGTTCTTGACAATGAGCAGTTCTTC	CASSIEVLDNEQFF
TRBV3-1/TRBV3-2	NA	NA	TRBJ2-6	TGTGCCAGCAGCCCCGGACTCGGGACACTCAGCTCTGGGGCCAACGTCCTGACTTTC	CASSPGLGTLSSGANVLTF
TRBV18	NA	TRBD1	TRBJ1-2	TGTGCCAGCTCACCACGACAGGGAGAGGACTATGGCTACACCTTC	CASSPRQGEDYGYTF
TRBV2	NA	NA	TRBJ1-5	TGTGCCAGCAGTGAAGCCAGGGGAGAGGCCCAGCATTTT	CASSEARGEAQHF
TRBV24-1	few	NA	TRBJ1-2	TGTGCCACCAGTGATTGGAGGTTAGGAATTGGCTACACCTTC	CATSDWRLGIGYTF
TRBV6-5	few	TRBD2	TRBJ2-3	TGTGCCAGCAACCCCACTAGCGGGGAAACAGATACGCAGTATTTT	CASNPTSGETDTQYF
TRBV18	NA	NA	TRBJ1-1	TGTGCCAGCTCACCACGGTCGCGGCAAAACACTGAAGCTTTCTTT	CASSPRSRQNTEAFF
TRBV12-3/TRBV12-4	NA	NA	TRBJ1-1	TGTGCCAGCAGTTTTAGGGAGGCGCTGGGAGCTTTCTTT	CASSFREALGAFF
TRBV9	NA	TRBD2	TRBJ2-2	TGTGCCAGCAGCGTAGGTAGCGGGGGGTACTCGCTTCCCGGGGAGCTGTTTTTT	CASSVGSGGYSLPGELFF
TRBV5-6	NA	NA	TRBJ1-5	TGTGCCAGCAGCGAGGGACTGCGGAATCAGCCCCAGCATTTT	CASSEGLRNQPQHF
TRBV5-5	NA	NA	TRBJ1-1	TGTGCCAGCCTCCCCTCGGTGAACACTGAAGCTTTCTTT	CASLPSVNTEAFF
TRBV7-9	NA	TRBD2	TRBJ2-5	TGTGCCAGCAGCTTTCCATTAGCTACGGGGGGTTGGGAGACCCAGTACTTC	CASSFPLATGGWETQYF
TRBV14	NA	NA	TRBJ1-1	TGTGCCAGCAGCCAGCAGGGCAGAGCGAACACTGAAGCTTTCTTT	CASSQQGRANTEAFF
TRBV5-1	few	NA	TRBJ1-2	TGCGCCAGCAGCTCGTTCAACTATGGCTACACCTTC	CASSSFNYGYTF
TRBV7-8	NA	NA	TRBJ1-1	TGTGCCAGCATAGGGTCTCGGGGCACTGAAGCTTTCTTT	CASIGSRGTEAFF
TRBV7-8	NA	TRBD1	TRBJ1-1	TGTGCCAGCAGCCCCCGGGACAGGAAAAACACTGAAGCTTTCTTT	CASSPRDRKNTEAFF
TRBV2	NA	NA	TRBJ1-2	TGTGCCAGCAATTTAAATCTCTATGGCTACACCTTC	CASNLNLYGYTF
TRBV12-3/TRBV12-4	NA	NA	TRBJ2-1	TGTGCCAGCAGTTTATTTCAGGGCGAGCAGTTCTTC	CASSLFQGEQFF
TRBV6-1	NA	NA	TRBJ1-4	TGTGCCAGCAGTGAAGCCATGACGGGTACTGAAAAACTGTTTTTT	CASSEAMTGTEKLFF
TRBV4-1	NA	TRBD2	TRBJ2-1	TGCGCCAGCAGCCGGACTAGGCTCAATGAGCAGTTCTTC	CASSRTRLNEQFF
TRBV30	NA	NA	TRBJ1-1	TGTGCCTGGAGTGTGGGCCCTGAAGCTTTCTTT	CAWSVGPEAFF
TRBV2	once	NA	TRBJ1-4	TGTGCCAGCAGTGAAAAGAGGTCCTATAATGAAAAACTGTTTTTT	CASSEKRSYNEKLFF
TRBV24-1	NA	NA	TRBJ1-1	TGTGCCACCAGCGCGGGCGGCCCGGGGACTGAAGCTTTCTTT	CATSAGGPGTEAFF
TRBV29-1	NA	NA	TRBJ1-2	TGCAGCGTTGAAGGGGCAGGAAACTATGGCTACACCTTC	CSVEGAGNYGYTF
TRBV7-9	NA	NA	TRBJ2-1	TGTGCCAGTGGGCTGAGCTCCTACAATGAGCAGTTCTTC	CASGLSSYNEQFF
TRBV5-4	NA	TRBD1	TRBJ1-2	TGTGCCAGCAGCTTGGACGGACAGGGGTGGTATGGCTACACCTTC	CASSLDGQGWYGYTF
TRBV2	NA	NA	TRBJ2-7	TGTGCCAGCAAAGGGCAGGGTAGGTACGAGCAGTACTTC	CASKGQGRYEQYF
TRBV5-1	NA	NA	TRBJ1-1	TGCGCCAGCAGCTTGTTTGTTCCAACAGAAGCTTTCTTT	CASSLFVPTEAFF
TRBV10-3	NA	NA	TRBJ2-1	TGTGCCATCAGTGGGACTCCCTACAATGAGCAGTTCTTC	CAISGTPYNEQFF
TRBV27	NA	TRBD2	TRBJ2-7	TGTGCCAGCAGCCGCCTACGGGACGGGGGGGTCTACGAGCAGTACTTC	CASSRLRDGGVYEQYF